The clone carrying this T cell receptor (beta chain) has only a few counts. The antigen is unknown. CDR1 MGHRA and CDR2 YSYEKL come from the germline V gene. The ends lost 1 base at V and 15 bases at J; junction bases unmatched: 11. The length of the CDR3 is 15 residues. Method: immunoSEQ multiplex PCR; TCRdb's copy keeps in-frame clones and lacks some. The table shows about 72,000 clones, with around 82% occurring only once. This entry comes from a study of neoadjuvant anti-PD-1 for oral cavity cancer. Study conclusions and caveats: Pretreatment Treg/Th17 ratio correlated inversely with post-treatment tumor clonality.

The clonotype comes from a person aged 35-80 years with oral cavity squamous cell carcinoma. This material consisted of PBMCs, taken before nivolumab (anti-PD-1) treatment. This chain uses TRBV4-1 with TRBJ2-1; 11 bases match TRBD2. Written as DNA, the CDR3 is TGCGCCAGCAGCCAAGCGGTGGCTAGCGGGGGGCCGACGTTCTTC. It encodes CASSQAVASGGPTFF.